This entry lists 21 T cell receptor beta chains sequenced from one sample in a study of memory CD4+ T cells and cytomegalovirus serostatus. The sort gate was single viable CD3+CD4+CD8-CD45RO+ cells for memory CD4+ T cells. Libraries were prepared by immunoSEQ multiplex PCR; TCRdb keeps only in-frame clonotypes and omits some of them. The sample lists around 40,000 clones; around 78% were seen once. The specimen was memory CD4+ T cells from blood. The receptors derive from an adult in good health and CMV-seronegative.

The rearrangement links TRBV2 to TRBJ2-6; TRBD1 might be the D (6 bases). Germline V gene lookup returns CDR1 SNHLY and CDR2 FYNNEI. CDR3 length: 15 residues. V was pared by 8 bases and J by 4 bases, with 15 bases between. The CDR3 loop is CASDRGGRGANVLTF. In DNA, the CDR3 is TGTGCCAGCGATCGAGGGGGTAGAGGGGCCAACGTCCTGACTTTC.

The chain uses TRBV2 and TRBJ1-1, with TRBD1 as a possible D gene (5 bases). The ends were cut back, 2 bases at V and 1 base at J, with 11 bases in the middle. Germline CDR1 SNHLY, CDR2 FYNNEI. This CDR3 contains 15 residues. This CDR3 is CASSERPQGNTEAFF. The CDR3 nucleotides read TGTGCCAGCAGTGAACGCCCCCAGGGGAACACTGAAGCTTTCTTT.

This clone was counted once. This chain links TRBV7-2 with TRBJ2-3, with D perhaps TRBD2 (5 bases). Trimming stripped 3 bases from V and 2 bases from J, with 9 bases between. This CDR3 has 14 amino acids. Germline V CDR1 and CDR2: SGHTA, FQGNSA. The CDR3 DNA follows: TGTGCCAGCAGCTTGGCTAGCACCACAGATACGCAGTATTTT. It specifies CASSLASTTDTQYF.

The V and J genes are TRBV6-1 and TRBJ1-6; unclear D gene. The CDR3 contains 17 residues. The germline V and J ends were trimmed by 1 base and 3 bases, with 13 bases remaining between them. Germline lookup yields CDR1 MNHNS and CDR2 SASEGT. The CDR3, as DNA: TGTGCCAGCAGTGAAGGGAACTCCCTTCACTATAATTCACCCCTCCACTTT. Translation gives CASSEGNSLHYNSPLHF.

This chain links TRBV2 with TRBJ2-7; 7 bases map to TRBD1. Germline values: CDR1 SNHLY, CDR2 FYNNEI. The CDR3 is 11 amino acids. This CDR3 is CASRQGDEQYF. The CDR3 bases are TGTGCAAGTAGACAGGGCGACGAGCAGTACTTC.

This chain links TRBV10-3 with TRBJ2-2, with a possible D match to TRBD2 (5 bases). Germline assignment: CDR1 ENHRY and CDR2 SYGVKD. The CDR3 is made up of 16 amino acids. The germline V and J ends were trimmed by 8 bases and 4 bases, with 20 bases remaining between them. CDR3: CAIGELGPTGTGELFF. CDR3 sequence (DNA): TGTGCCATCGGGGAGCTAGGACCGACCGGCACCGGGGAGCTGTTTTTT.

This clone appeared a few times. The chain uses TRBV5-5 and TRBJ1-1, with TRBD1 matching over 11 bases. The CDR3 is 16 residues long. V shed 4 bases and J 7 bases; nucleotides not matched to a gene: 12. CDR1 is SGHKS, CDR2 YYEKEE, per germline (reference sequence). Here the CDR3 DNA reads TGTGCCAGCAGCCATTTCGGGGACAGGGGGAAAGGTGAAGCTTTCTTT. Encoded protein: CASSHFGDRGKGEAFF.

This chain connects TRBV2 to TRBJ1-4; D is uncertain. Germline V lookup: CDR1 SNHLY, CDR2 FYNNEI. V lost 2 bases to trimming and J lost 0 bases, with 13 bases between them. This CDR3 is built from 17 residues. CDR3 in DNA: TGTGCCAGCAGTGAATTCAACGTAGGAGCAACTAATGAAAAACTGTTTTTT. As protein: CASSEFNVGATNEKLFF.

The gene calls are TRBV19 and TRBJ1-2, with D perhaps matching TRBD1 (6 bases). The ends were cut back, 2 bases at V and 3 bases at J, with 7 bases in the middle. Germline V gene sequence: CDR1 LNHDA, CDR2 SQIVND (reference sequence). The CDR3 runs 13 residues. Written as DNA, the CDR3 is TGTGCCAGTAGTATAAGGACAGACTATGGCTACACCTTC. Encoded protein: CASSIRTDYGYTF.

J is TRBJ2-5 and V is TRBV5-1, with D unresolved. The CDR3 sequence is 16 residues long. Germline CDR1 reads SGHRS; CDR2 reads YFSETQ. V lost 3 bases and J 3 bases, leaving 18 bases between the germline ends. The CDR3: CASSSSGVGREETQYF. The DNA for the CDR3 is TGCGCCAGCAGCTCCAGTGGTGTGGGCCGGGAAGAGACCCAGTACTTC.

The rearrangement uses TRBV11-2 and TRBJ2-7, with D hard to call. The germline CDR1 and CDR2 sequences are SGHAT and FQNNGV. V was shortened by 2 bases and J by 0 bases, with 11 bases between the two germline ends. The CDR3 contains 15 residues. As DNA, the CDR3 is TGTGCCAGCAGCTTACAACTGGGGTCCTCCTACGAGCAGTACTTC. It encodes CASSLQLGSSYEQYF.

The rearrangement joins TRBV18 to TRBJ1-1; TRBD1 matches 7 bases. The trim removed 6 bases at V and 1 base at J, leaving 14 bases unmatched. Germline assignment: CDR1 KGHSH and CDR2 LQKENI. The CDR3 loop spans 17 amino acids. This CDR3 is CASSRDSRSGGNTEAFF. CDR3 coding DNA: TGTGCCAGCTCTCGGGACAGTCGTTCAGGAGGGAACACTGAAGCTTTCTTT. Variable domain in full (rest from reference TRBV18 and TRBJ1-1): NAGVMQNPRHLVRRRGQEARLRCSPMKGHSHVYWYRQLPEEGLKFMVYLQKENIIDESGMPKERFSAEFPKEGPSILRIQQVVRGDSAAYFCASSRDSRSGGNTEAFFGQGTRLTVV.

In its sample, this clone was seen once. The gene calls are TRBV9 and TRBJ2-1, with TRBD1 matching 7 bases. The CDR3 contains 17 residues. The J segment lost 6 bases and the V segment lost 3 bases, leaving 15 bases of the junction unmatched. CDR1 is SGDLS and CDR2 is YYNGEE in the germline V gene. CDR3: CASSEVTGVGSFNEQFF. The CDR3 bases are TGTGCCAGCAGCGAGGTAACAGGGGTTGGGTCATTCAATGAGCAGTTCTTC. Full variable domain (rest looked up from reference TRBV9 and TRBJ2-1): DSGVTQTPKHLITATGQRVTLRCSPRSGDLSVYWYQQSLDQGLQFLIQYYNGEERAKGNILERFSAQQFPDLHSELNLSSLELGDSALYFCASSEVTGVGSFNEQFFGPGTRLTVL.

This sequence joins TRBV7-2 and TRBJ1-3, with TRBD1 identical over 7 bases. This CDR3 has 14 amino acids. Germline V gene data show CDR1 as SGHTA and CDR2 as FQGNSA. V lost 1 base to trimming and J lost 7 bases; unmatched junction nucleotides: 4. The CDR3 nucleotides are TGTGCCAGCAGCTTAGGATCAGGGGGGAACACCATATATTTT. This encodes CASSLGSGGNTIYF.

The rearrangement links TRBV5-6 to TRBJ2-5; 11 bases are a match to TRBD2. This CDR3 spans 15 amino acids. Trimming removed 0 bases from V and 5 bases from J; junction bases left unmatched: 3. The germline CDR1 and CDR2 sequences are SGHDT and YYEEEE. DNA for the CDR3: TGTGCCAGCAGCTTGGTAGCGGGGGGGCAGGAGACCCAGTACTTC. This translates into CASSLVAGGQETQYF.

The genes are TRBV6-5 and TRBJ1-1; 8 bases fit TRBD1. The germline CDR1 and CDR2 sequences are MNHEY and SVGAGI. The CDR3 is 15 residues long. The V gene end was trimmed by 6 bases and the J gene end by 0 bases; junction bases not matched to a gene: 6. Here the CDR3 DNA reads TGTGCCAGCAGCACCGGACAGGGCATGAACACTGAAGCTTTCTTT. It codes for CASSTGQGMNTEAFF.

The chain employs TRBV5-6 and TRBJ2-5; 8 bases are a match to TRBD1. This CDR3 comprises 13 residues. Germline V gene sequence: CDR1 SGHDT, CDR2 YYEEEE. Trimming took 4 bases from V and 4 from J; bases not matched to a gene: 3. The CDR3 loop reads CASSRTGGETQYF. DNA of the CDR3: TGTGCCAGCAGCCGTACAGGGGGAGAGACCCAGTACTTC.

The chain combines TRBV2 with TRBJ2-3, with 7 bases identical to TRBD1. Per germline, CDR1 SNHLY and CDR2 FYNNEI. V gave up 6 bases and J gave up 5 bases; unmatched junction bases: 11. The CDR3 covers 15 residues. The CDR3, as DNA: TGTGCCAGCAGGGTGGACAGGCTCGTGGGAGATACGCAGTATTTT. This sequence encodes CASRVDRLVGDTQYF.

V is TRBV11-1 and J is TRBJ1-2; D call uncertain. This CDR3 is built from 16 residues. Germline V gives CDR1 SGHAT, CDR2 FQDESV (reference sequence). Between the trimmed V and J ends, which lost 5 bases and 4 bases, there was a span of 20 bases. This chain's CDR3 is CASSPGSSTSLYGYTF. CDR3 nucleotide sequence: TGTGCCAGCAGCCCCGGATCTTCCACTTCCCTCTATGGCTACACCTTC.

The chain joins TRBV6-1 to TRBJ1-6; the D gene is possibly TRBD1 (6 bases). Germline CDR1 reads MNHNS; CDR2 reads SASEGT. The CDR3 is 16 amino acids. The germline V and J ends were trimmed by 3 bases and 8 bases, with 17 bases remaining between them. This chain's CDR3 is CASSDTQGSRYSPLHF. The CDR3 DNA follows: TGTGCCAGCAGTGACACACAGGGATCCCGCTATTCACCCCTCCACTTT.

The chain combines TRBV6-5 with TRBJ2-3; D is possibly TRBD2 (5 bases). The V end was cut by 7 bases, the J end by 14 bases, with 22 bases between. CDR1 is MNHEY and CDR2 is SVGAGI in the germline V gene. The CDR3 is 13 amino acids. The DNA for the CDR3 is TGTGCCAGCACCTCGGGGAGAACAGAGAGTCTGTATTTT. Encoded protein: CASTSGRTESLYF.